These 21 T cell receptor beta chains share one sample of origin, sequenced in a study of cytomegalovirus exposure and HLA in healthy donors. The PCR made use of 60 Vbeta and 13 Jbeta primers. Produced via immunoSEQ multiplex PCR; TCRdb's table is partial and in-frame only. The sample lists 95,000 to 130,000 clones, 70% to 80% occurring once. Sample: PBMCs. The source of these receptors is a woman under 30 in good health and CMV-seronegative.

CDR3 in DNA: TGCGCCAGCAGGACTAGCGGGGGGGTGAACACCGGGGAGCTGTTTTTT. Its protein is CASRTSGGVNTGELFF. The rearrangement links TRBV10-2 to TRBJ2-2; 14 bases line up with TRBD2. The CDR3 extends over 16 amino acids. The germline V gene has CDR1 WSHSY and CDR2 SAAADI. Trimming cost V 6 bases and J 1 base; bases outside gene matches: 1.

The chain employs TRBV14 and TRBJ2-7; a possible D gene is TRBD2 (5 bases). Germline V gives CDR1 SGHDN, CDR2 FVKESK. There are 14 residues in the CDR3. Trimming cost V 1 base and J 3 bases, with 10 bases left between them. The CDR3 spells CASSQGGFGYEQYF. For the CDR3, the DNA is TGTGCCAGCAGCCAAGGAGGGTTTGGCTACGAGCAGTACTTC.

The chain recombines TRBV19 with TRBJ2-3; tentative D call: TRBD2 (5 bases). CDR3 size: 11 residues. Germline CDR1 reads LNHDA; CDR2 reads SQIVND (reference sequence). V dropped 5 bases and J dropped 6 bases, with 6 bases sitting between them. The CDR3 loop is CASSRGDTQYF. The CDR3 nucleotides are TGTGCCAGTAGTCGCGGGGATACGCAGTATTTT.

The genes are TRBV5-6 and TRBJ2-3, with 7 bases that match TRBD2. Germline CDR1 SGHDT, CDR2 YYEEEE. The CDR3 is 16 residues long. With V trimmed by 4 bases and J by 0 bases, 8 bases remained unmatched. Written as DNA, the CDR3 is TGTGCCAGCAGCCAAGAGGCTAGCGGTAGCACAGATACGCAGTATTTT. Protein sequence: CASSQEASGSTDTQYF.

The DNA for the CDR3 is TGTGCCAGCAGCCCCTTGTTGTCTAATGAAAAACTGTTTTTT. Encoded protein: CASSPLLSNEKLFF. V gene TRBV7-6 combines with J gene TRBJ1-4; no clear D gene. With 5 bases removed from V and 3 bases from J, the gap between germline ends came to 10 bases. The CDR3 has 14 residues. The germline CDR1 and CDR2 sequences are SGHVS and FNYEAQ.

This chain links TRBV5-1 with TRBJ1-1; D perhaps matches TRBD1 (5 bases). V was pared by 4 bases and J by 3 bases, with 16 bases between. CDR3 length: 15 residues. The V gene's germline CDR1 is SGHRS and CDR2 YFSETQ. The CDR3 loop is CASSPNFGGDTEAFF. The CDR3 coding sequence is TGCGCCAGCAGCCCAAATTTTGGGGGGGACACTGAAGCTTTCTTT.

This chain uses TRBV11-2 with TRBJ1-2; 7 positions agree with TRBD1. The CDR3 extends over 17 amino acids. V trimming: 5 bases; J trimming: 0 bases; junction bases outside the gene matches: 12. Per the germline V gene, CDR1 is SGHAT and CDR2 is FQNNGV. The CDR3 sequence is CASSATTTGPTNYGYTF. CDR3 coding DNA: TGTGCCAGCAGCGCCACCACGACAGGGCCTACTAACTATGGCTACACCTTC.

The chain has TRBV28 and TRBJ1-1, with a tentative D call TRBD1 (6 bases). From germline, CDR1 is MDHEN and CDR2 SYDVKM. The CDR3 contains 18 residues. V lost 7 bases, J lost 4 bases, and 28 bases lay in between. The CDR3 region is CASTTAGFSGQTSTEAFF. The CDR3 DNA reads TGTGCCAGCACAACGGCTGGCTTTTCCGGACAGACGAGCACTGAAGCTTTCTTT.

The CDR3 nucleotides are TGTGCCAGCAGGTCGACAGTAACCGGGGAGCTGTTTTTT. Its protein product is CASRSTVTGELFF. The chain combines TRBV27 with TRBJ2-2; D might be TRBD1 (5 bases). From germline, CDR1 is MNHEY and CDR2 SMNVEV (reference sequence). Trimming took off 6 bases at V and 5 bases at J, with 10 bases between the two ends. The CDR3 spans 13 residues.

In nucleotides, the CDR3 is TGTGCCTGGAGGGGGACAGGGCGTAGCACAGATACGCAGTATTTT. It yields the protein CAWRGTGRSTDTQYF. The rearrangement joins TRBV30 to TRBJ2-3; 9 bases line up with TRBD1. V shed 3 bases, J shed 0 bases, and the junction held 4 bases outside the gene matches. Germline V gene sequence: CDR1 GTSNPN, CDR2 SVGIG (reference sequence). The CDR3 spans 15 residues.

This chain links TRBV6-5 with TRBJ2-2; TRBD2 matches 13 bases. Per the germline V gene, CDR1 is MNHEY and CDR2 is SVGAGI. There are 15 residues in the CDR3. J gave up 5 bases and V 6 bases, and 3 bases lay outside the gene matches. The CDR3 coding sequence is TGTGCCAGCAGCCAGACTAGCGGGGGGACCGGGGAGCTGTTTTTT. It translates to CASSQTSGGTGELFF.

This clone was seen a handful of times. The J gene is TRBJ2-5, the V gene TRBV25-1; TRBD2 aligns across 10 bases. Per the germline V gene, CDR1 is MGHDK and CDR2 is SYGVNS. V lost 5 bases to trimming and J lost 7 bases; unmatched junction nucleotides: 7. The CDR3 loop spans 14 amino acids. Written as DNA, the CDR3 is TGTGCCAGCAGTCTTAGCGGGGGGCGGGGGACCCAGTACTTC. Its protein is CASSLSGGRGTQYF. The full variable domain, completed using reference TRBV25-1 and TRBJ2-5, is EADIYQTPRYLVIGTGKKITLECSQTMGHDKMYWYQQDPGMELHLIHYSYGVNSTEKGDLSSESTVSRIRTEHFPLTLESARPSHTSQYLCASSLSGGRGTQYFGPGTRLLVL.

The gene calls are TRBV18 and TRBJ2-7; D is perhaps TRBD2 (5 bases). Per the germline V gene, CDR1 is KGHSH and CDR2 is LQKENI. This CDR3 has 13 residues. V lost 3 bases to trimming and J lost 6 bases, with 12 bases between them. The CDR3 protein is CASSPPLGAEQYF. The CDR3 DNA follows: TGTGCCAGCTCACCCCCCTTGGGAGCCGAGCAGTACTTC.

The rearrangement uses TRBV5-1 and TRBJ1-4; tentatively, D is TRBD1 (5 bases). V was pared by 0 bases and J by 8 bases, with 11 bases between. This CDR3 contains 14 residues. Per the germline V gene, CDR1 is SGHRS and CDR2 is YFSETQ. The CDR3, as DNA: TGCGCCAGCAGCTTGGCTACGGGGGGAGAAAAACTGTTTTTT. Translation: CASSLATGGEKLFF. Complete variable domain (other parts from reference TRBV5-1 and TRBJ1-4): KAGVTQTPRYLIKTRGQQVTLSCSPISGHRSVSWYQQTPGQGLQFLFEYFSETQRNKGNFPGRFSGRQFSNSRSEMNVSTLELGDSALYLCASSLATGGEKLFFGSGTQLSVL.

The chain couples TRBV10-3 to TRBJ1-1; a possible D gene is TRBD1 (6 bases). Germline V gene lookup returns CDR1 ENHRY and CDR2 SYGVKD. The CDR3 loop spans 14 amino acids. Trimming left V 3 bases short and J 7 bases short, with 15 bases between. The CDR3 spells CAISDGGLAYEAFF. Here the CDR3 DNA reads TGTGCCATCAGTGACGGGGGGCTGGCGTATGAAGCTTTCTTT.

V and J are TRBV6-5 and TRBJ2-7; the match to TRBD1 covers 8 bases. Germline CDR1 reads MNHEY; CDR2 reads SVGAGI. With V trimmed by 5 bases and J by 3 bases, 3 bases remained unmatched. The CDR3 covers 13 residues. In DNA form, the CDR3 reads TGTGCCAGCAGTCCCGGGACAGGCTACGAGCAGTACTTC. Its translation: CASSPGTGYEQYF.

The gene calls are TRBV12-5 and TRBJ2-3, with D tentatively TRBD1 (5 bases). Germline V gene sequence: CDR1 LGHNT, CDR2 FRNRAP. The V and J ends lost 5 bases and 6 bases respectively, with 9 bases between them. This CDR3 has 12 residues. The CDR3 reads CASGRGYDTQYF. The CDR3 coding sequence is TGTGCTAGTGGTAGGGGATACGATACGCAGTATTTT.

This clone was found a few times. CDR3 nucleotide sequence: TGTGCCAGTACTCGGGAGGGCACTGAAGCTTTCTTT. Translating it yields CASTREGTEAFF. The chain recombines TRBV2 with TRBJ1-1; D call uncertain. V lost 9 bases, J lost 4 bases, and 12 bases lay in between. This CDR3 region has 12 residues. Per the germline V gene, CDR1 is SNHLY and CDR2 is FYNNEI.

V and J are TRBV27 and TRBJ1-4; D unclear. The germline V and J ends were trimmed by 5 bases and 0 bases, with 10 bases remaining between them. The CDR3 totals 15 residues. Germline CDR1 and CDR2: MNHEY and SMNVEV (reference sequence). Here the CDR3 reads CASSLRSATNEKLFF. CDR3 in DNA: TGTGCCAGCAGTCTAAGATCCGCAACTAATGAAAAACTGTTTTTT.

V and J are TRBV2 and TRBJ1-2; no reliable D call. Trimming took 1 base from V and 4 from J, leaving 13 bases between them. The CDR3 covers 15 residues. Germline V gives CDR1 SNHLY, CDR2 FYNNEI. The CDR3 sequence: CASSEVRRASYGYTF. The DNA of the CDR3 is TGTGCCAGCAGTGAAGTACGGCGGGCTTCCTATGGCTACACCTTC.

V and J are TRBV7-6 and TRBJ2-7, with TRBD2 matching over 8 bases. CDR1 and CDR2 (germline): SGHVS, FNYEAQ. V shed 1 base and J 2 bases; nucleotides not matched to a gene: 4. The CDR3 consists of 15 residues. CDR3 sequence: CASSLGPGGPYEQYF. The CDR3, as DNA: TGTGCCAGCAGCTTAGGACCGGGGGGGCCCTACGAGCAGTACTTC.